Below, one T cell receptor beta chain is given with its context. The target antigen is unknown. Some clones are missing from TCRdb's copy, which holds only in-frame ones; the method was immunoSEQ multiplex PCR. This sample carries roughly 99,000 clones, around 93% of them seen once, and the ten largest clones take roughly 1.1%. The data were taken from a study of OX40 agonist ivuxolimab in advanced cancers. Notes on the study in general: Clonal expansion was seen in CD4+ and CD8+ blood T cells by week 6 at 0.1 to 3.0 mg/kg. The mean number of expanded clones was higher in CD8+ T cells than in CD4+.

The junction had 8 bases not matched to a gene; V was cut back by 6 bases and J by 4 bases. This CDR3 region has 15 residues. Germline V lookup: CDR1 MDHEN, CDR2 SYDVKM. The sequence was obtained from an adult with an advanced solid tumor such as melanoma, head and neck, liver or kidney cancer. V is TRBV28 and J is TRBJ2-2, with TRBD1 matching 7 bases. Sequencing was performed on CD4+ or CD8+ T cells sorted from blood, taken in a trial of the OX40 agonist ivuxolimab. The CDR3 DNA reads as TGTGCCAGCAGCCCGGGACAGATGCTCACCGGGGAGCTGTTTTTT. Its protein is CASSPGQMLTGELFF.